Following are 18 T cell receptor beta chains from one sample sequenced in a study of Graves' ophthalmopathy and Graves' hyperthyroidism. Amplification of TCR beta CDR3 regions used RNA transcripts. First-round RT-PCR used HTBI primers; second-round multiplex PCR followed. TCRdb re-called the multiplex PCR reads through MiXCR, storing one row per CDR3 protein. This sample has 150,000 to 200,000 distinct CDR3 sequences; 30% to 45% occur once, and the top ten carry about 9.5%. The sequenced material came from peripheral blood. The receptor source for this set is a man aged 25-45 years with Graves' ophthalmopathy.

This clonotype has at least ten counts. J is TRBJ1-5 and V is TRBV9; no reliable D call. The CDR3 runs to 14 residues. Germline CDR1 is SGDLS and CDR2 is YYNGEE. V gave up 2 bases and J gave up 1 base, with 7 bases separating them. The CDR3 loop reads CASSVGGSNQPQHF. The CDR3 region has the DNA TGTGCCAGCAGCGTTGGTGGCAGCAATCAGCCCCAGCATTTT.

At least ten counts were recorded for this clonotype. This rearrangement joins TRBV7-2 to TRBJ2-5, with D perhaps given as TRBD1 or TRBD2 (5 bases each). V lost 2 bases and J 1 base, leaving 11 bases between the germline ends. The V gene's germline CDR1 is SGHTA and CDR2 FQGNSA. This CDR3 spans 15 amino acids. CDR3 in amino acids: CASSLSWDRQETQYF. CDR3 nucleotide sequence: TGTGCCAGCAGCTTAAGTTGGGACCGCCAAGAGACCCAGTACTTC.

This clonotype was counted ten times or more. V is TRBV6-1 and J is TRBJ1-2; D unresolved. The germline V gene has CDR1 MNHNS and CDR2 SASEGT. This CDR3 comprises 13 residues. V lost 4 bases and J 4 bases, leaving 10 bases between the germline ends. This chain's CDR3 is CASSAELSYGYTF. CDR3 sequence (DNA): TGTGCCAGCAGTGCGGAACTATCCTATGGCTACACCTTC.

This clonotype was recorded many times. J is TRBJ1-1 and V is TRBV19; 7 bases match TRBD1. The CDR3 is 15 residues long. The V and J ends lost 5 bases and 3 bases, in that order; junction bases with no gene match: 9. The germline V gene has CDR1 LNHDA and CDR2 SQIVND (reference sequence). CDR3 in amino acids: CASSPGGGRDTEAFF. In nucleotides, the CDR3 is TGTGCCAGTAGTCCAGGGGGGGGTCGGGACACTGAAGCTTTCTTT.

This clonotype has ten or more counts. This chain uses TRBV6-2 or TRBV6-3 with TRBJ2-2, with 10 bases identical to TRBD2. The CDR3 runs to 14 residues. V lost 10 bases, J lost 1 base, and 3 bases stayed unmatched. Germline V lookup: CDR1 MNHEY, CDR2 SVGEGT. This chain's CDR3 is CAIRTSGNTGELFF. CDR3 coding DNA: TGTGCCATCCGGACTAGCGGGAACACCGGGGAGCTGTTTTTT.

The V gene is TRBV30, the J gene TRBJ2-7, with TRBD2 matching over 10 bases. Trimming removed 3 bases from V and 6 bases from J; junction bases left unmatched: 14. Germline CDR1 and CDR2: GTSNPN and SVGIG (reference sequence). This CDR3 is built from 16 residues. The CDR3 spells CAWSPKGGAGGGEQYF. Here the CDR3 DNA reads TGTGCCTGGAGCCCCAAAGGGGGAGCGGGAGGGGGCGAGCAGTACTTC.

This clonotype was recorded at least ten times. The chain links TRBV29-1 to TRBJ2-7; 7 bases agree with TRBD1. The CDR3 contains 13 residues. The germline gives CDR1 SQVTM, CDR2 ANQGSEA. Losses at the gene ends were 6 bases for V and 9 bases for J; bases not matched to a gene: 14. CDR3 sequence reads: CSVRHPDRLRQYF. The CDR3 DNA reads TGCAGCGTCCGACACCCGGACAGGCTTAGGCAGTACTTC.

There are many counts of this clonotype. One end of the junction does not line up with germline, which may come from a read error. The CDR3 coding sequence is TGCGCCAGCAGCCAAGGGGGTACTGAAGCTTTCTTT. This codes for CASSQGGTEAFF. This sequence joins TRBV6-1 and TRBJ1-1; possible D gene TRBD1, 6 bases. CDR3 length equals 12 residues. From germline, CDR1 is MNHNS and CDR2 SASEGT.

The V call is TRBV27, the J call TRBJ2-5, with a tentative D call TRBD2 (5 bases). Germline V CDR1 and CDR2: MNHEY, SMNVEV (reference sequence). Trimming removed 0 bases from V and 9 bases from J, with 14 bases in between. This CDR3 is 14 amino acids long. CDR3 residues: CASSLSGSHRAQYF. CDR3 nucleotide sequence: TGTGCCAGCAGTTTATCGGGGAGCCACAGAGCCCAGTACTTC.

This clonotype came up many times. The gene calls are TRBV12-3 or TRBV12-4 and TRBJ2-7; no clear D. The germline V and J ends were trimmed by 3 bases and 0 bases, with 6 bases remaining between them. The length of the CDR3 is 13 residues. As DNA, the CDR3 is TGTGCCAGCAGTTTGCACAGCTCCTACGAGCAGTACTTC. Its protein is CASSLHSSYEQYF.

Ten or more counts support this clonotype. The chain joins TRBV20-1 to TRBJ1-2; possibly TRBD1 for D (5 bases). The CDR3 has 20 residues. With 0 bases removed from V and 1 base from J, the gap between germline ends came to 27 bases. Germline V gene sequence: CDR1 DFQATT, CDR2 SNEGSKA (reference sequence). This chain's CDR3 is CSARDSRHHIDSRLNYGYTF. The CDR3 DNA is TGCAGTGCTAGAGATTCAAGACACCATATCGACAGCCGACTTAACTATGGCTACACCTTC.

This clonotype was seen ten or more times. The chain couples TRBV27 to TRBJ2-7; 9 bases map to TRBD2. Losses at the gene ends were 2 bases for V and 5 bases for J; bases not matched to a gene: 7. The CDR3 is 15 residues long. Germline CDR1 and CDR2: MNHEY and SMNVEV (reference sequence). The CDR3 spells CASSLVAGGPHEQYF. The CDR3 nucleotides read TGTGCCAGCAGTTTAGTGGCGGGAGGGCCCCACGAGCAGTACTTC.

This clonotype was detected ten times or more. This chain uses TRBV27 with TRBJ1-2, with a weak D call TRBD1 (5 bases). Between the trimmed V and J ends, which lost 5 bases and 4 bases, there was a span of 11 bases. The CDR3 sequence is 13 residues long. The V gene's germline CDR1 is MNHEY and CDR2 SMNVEV (reference sequence). CDR3 residues: CASSETAFYGYTF. The DNA for the CDR3 is TGTGCCAGCAGTGAGACAGCTTTCTATGGCTACACCTTC.

At least ten counts were recorded for this clonotype. The V gene is TRBV19, the J gene TRBJ2-5; D not certain. Trimming pared 1 base from V and 0 bases from J, leaving 9 bases between. There are 15 residues in the CDR3. Germline CDR1 and CDR2: LNHDA and SQIVND (reference sequence). CDR3 in amino acids: CASSIGRLYQETQYF. CDR3 bases: TGTGCCAGTAGTATAGGACGGCTGTACCAAGAGACCCAGTACTTC. The whole variable domain, remainder taken from reference TRBV19 and TRBJ2-5, is DGGITQSPKYLFRKEGQNVTLSCEQNLNHDAMYWYRQDPGQGLRLIYYSQIVNDFQKGDIAEGYSVSREKKESFPLTVTSAQKNPTAFYLCASSIGRLYQETQYFGPGTRLLVL.

This clonotype was counted a few times. V usage is TRBV7-2 and J usage is TRBJ2-7, with D perhaps matching TRBD1 (6 bases). CDR3 size: 15 residues. Germline lookup yields CDR1 SGHTA and CDR2 FQGNSA. V lost 1 base, J lost 4 bases, and 14 bases lay in between. The CDR3 nucleotides are TGTGCCAGCAGCTTAGGGTACAGGGACGGGTACGAGCAGTACTTC. Encoded protein: CASSLGYRDGYEQYF.

This clonotype has at least ten counts. The chain combines TRBV6-5 with TRBJ1-5; D gene ambiguous. The CDR3 has 13 residues. V was shortened by 0 bases and J by 5 bases, with 5 bases between the two germline ends. Germline V CDR1 and CDR2: MNHEY, SVGAGI. The chain's CDR3 is CASSYSMYQPQHF. Written as DNA, the CDR3 is TGTGCCAGCAGTTACTCGATGTATCAGCCCCAGCATTTT.

The table lists this clonotype with many counts. The J gene is TRBJ2-5, the V gene TRBV6-2 or TRBV6-3; D unresolved. CDR3 length equals 12 residues. V lost 2 bases to trimming and J lost 7 bases, with 8 bases between them. Germline V CDR1 and CDR2: MNHEY, SVGEGT. The CDR3 bases are TGTGCCAGCAGTTACGGCGCAGGGACCCAGTACTTC. Translating gives CASSYGAGTQYF.

V and J are TRBV12-3 or TRBV12-4 and TRBJ2-6; TRBD1 matches 9 bases. The CDR3 has 15 residues. V trimming: 5 bases; J trimming: 2 bases; junction bases outside the gene matches: 1. CDR3 nucleotides: TGTGCCAGCAGTGACAGGGGGACTGGGGCCAACGTCCTGACTTTC. This translates into CASSDRGTGANVLTF.